This TCR beta chain was documented in a study of blood T cell repertoires in COVID-19. The CDR3 contains 15 residues. Germline CDR1 and CDR2: SQVTM and ANQGSEA. V lost 5 bases, J lost 6 bases, and 12 bases stayed unmatched. The assay was immunoSEQ multiplex PCR, and TCRdb's table has in-frame clones only and misses some. The sample lists approximately 25,000 clones; about 92% were seen once. The clonotype originates from a man aged 65 to 79 with active COVID-19. Sequencing input: peripheral blood. This chain joins TRBV29-1 and TRBJ1-2; 10 bases are shared with TRBD1. CDR3 region: CSVMGSTGGANGYTF. The DNA for the CDR3 is TGCAGCGTTATGGGTTCGACAGGGGGCGCGAATGGCTACACCTTC.